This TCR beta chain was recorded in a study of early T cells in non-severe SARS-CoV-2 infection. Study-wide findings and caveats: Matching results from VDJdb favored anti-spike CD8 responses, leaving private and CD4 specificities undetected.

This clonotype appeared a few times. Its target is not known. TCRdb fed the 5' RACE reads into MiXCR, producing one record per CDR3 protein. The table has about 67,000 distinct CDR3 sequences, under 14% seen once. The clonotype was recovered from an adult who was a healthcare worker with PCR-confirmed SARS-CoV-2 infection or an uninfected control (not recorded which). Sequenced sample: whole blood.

The CDR3 nucleotides read TGTGCCAGCAGCTTAGCGGGACTAGCGGGAAGAAGCTCCTACGAGCAGTACTTC. Encoded protein: CASSLAGLAGRSSYEQYF. The chain combines TRBV7-6 with TRBJ2-7, with 13 positions matching TRBD2. The CDR3 runs 18 residues. Germline trimming cut 0 bases from V and 0 bases from J; bases unmatched to any gene: 5. Germline assignment: CDR1 SGHVS and CDR2 FNYEAQ.